Sequencing of this T cell receptor (beta chain) was carried out in a study of response to subunit inactivated influenza vaccine. Trimming cost V 0 bases and J 3 bases, with 9 bases left between them. Germline CDR1 and CDR2: LGHDT and YNNKEL (reference sequence). The CDR3 consists of 14 residues. TCRdb re-analysed the RT-PCR reads in MiXCR, keeping a single row per CDR3 protein. The sample lists just under 550,000 distinct CDR3 sequences, under 30% occurring once. The same sample was also used in a study of T cells expressing NK-cell markers. That paper notes: In generating TCR beta cDNA, 5'RACE template switching with UMIs was used. There were seven HCMV-seropositive donors and one seronegative donor among the eight sequenced. What remained unclear was the HCMV specificity of expanded NKG2C+ T cell clones.

Sequencing was performed on CD4+ T cells sorted from PBMCs, taken about 11 days after vaccination. The sequence derives from a man in his forties or fifties who received an inactivated influenza vaccine. The rearrangement uses TRBV3-1 and TRBJ2-7; D remains ambiguous. The CDR3 DNA is TGTGCCAGCAGCCAAGATCAAGGTTACTACGAGCAGTACTTC. Translation gives CASSQDQGYYEQYF.